This T cell receptor beta chain is from a study of radiation and T cells in renal cell carcinoma. Overall study results and limits: Pretreatment tumor biopsies were lacking, so baseline clonotypes are unknown. From baseline, blood top tumor clonotypes peaked at 2 weeks post-radiation.

Regarding time point: blood 2 weeks post-SBRT. Indicated treatment: 15 Gy SBRT to primary tumor, nephrectomy 4 weeks later. Serial blood draws occurred at baseline and 2 and 4 weeks post-SBRT. This table comes from immunoSEQ multiplex PCR, and its TCRdb copy is limited to in-frame clones, with some not included. In the table there are approximately 49,000 clones, more than 80% of which are singletons. The CDR3 runs 13 residues. Trimming left V 5 bases short and J 0 bases short, with 8 bases between. Germline V gene lookup returns CDR1 SEHNR and CDR2 FQNEAQ (reference sequence). About this clone: Its antigen is unknown.

The TCR comes from a woman between 65 and 79 years old with renal cell carcinoma. The starting material was blood, obtained from a patient whose treatment included radiotherapy and nephrectomy. The rearrangement uses TRBV7-9 and TRBJ2-7, with D possibly TRBD1 on 6 matching bases. The CDR3, as DNA: TGTGCCAGCAGCGCAGGGGCCTCCTACGAGCAGTACTTC. This encodes CASSAGASYEQYF. Combining the CDR3 with reference TRBV7-9 and TRBJ2-7 gives the whole variable domain DTGVSQNPRHKITKRGQNVTFRCDPISEHNRLYWYRQTLGQGPEFLTYFQNEAQLEKSRLLSDRFSAERPKGSFSTLEIQRTEQGDSAMYLCASSAGASYEQYFGPGTRLTVT.